Below are 27 T cell receptor beta chains sequenced from a single sample in a study of cytomegalovirus exposure and HLA in healthy donors. The PCR had 60 Vbeta and 13 Jbeta primers. Libraries were prepared by immunoSEQ multiplex PCR; TCRdb keeps only in-frame clonotypes and omits some of them. Of some 160,000 clones listed, 65% to 85% are singletons. Sequenced: PBMCs. These TCRs come from a woman between 18 and 30 years old in good health and CMV-seronegative.

In this sample, this clone turned up many times. The chain links TRBV28 to TRBJ2-3, with 10 bases aligning to TRBD2. With V trimmed by 6 bases and J by 3 bases, 6 bases remained unmatched. Germline loops: CDR1 MDHEN, CDR2 SYDVKM. The CDR3 covers 15 residues. The CDR3 protein is CASRSGTSETDTQYF. The CDR3 DNA reads TGTGCCAGCAGATCCGGGACTAGCGAGACAGATACGCAGTATTTT.

The V gene is TRBV28, the J gene TRBJ1-6; the match to TRBD1 covers 7 bases. CDR3 length: 13 amino acids. Germline V gene data show CDR1 as MDHEN and CDR2 as SYDVKM. The junction had 1 base not matched to a gene; V was cut back by 6 bases and J by 5 bases. DNA of the CDR3: TGTGCCAGCAGGACAGGGAATAATTCACCCCTCCACTTT. It codes for CASRTGNNSPLHF.

This clone was detected a few times. The chain carries TRBV4-1 and TRBJ2-7; 8 nucleotides agree with TRBD1. The J segment lost 4 bases and the V segment lost 3 bases, leaving 11 bases of the junction unmatched. Germline CDR1 MGHRA, CDR2 YSYEKL. The CDR3 has 16 residues. CDR3 in amino acids: CASSQIYRGVRYEQYF. CDR3 DNA: TGCGCCAGCAGCCAGATATACAGGGGGGTGAGATACGAGCAGTACTTC.

This CDR3 is CASSLGTGGTEAFF. In DNA, the CDR3 is TGTGCCAGCTCACTCGGGACAGGGGGCACTGAAGCTTTCTTT. This chain links TRBV18 with TRBJ1-1; 11 nucleotides line up with TRBD1. V dropped 4 bases and J dropped 4; count of bases not matched to a gene: 2. CDR1 KGHSH and CDR2 LQKENI come from the germline V gene. This CDR3 is built from 14 residues.

The chain is built from TRBV6-5 and TRBJ2-7, with D perhaps matching TRBD1 (6 bases). This CDR3 has 14 residues. The V end lost 4 bases, the J end lost 7 bases, and 17 bases lay between the germline ends. Per the germline V gene, CDR1 is MNHEY and CDR2 is SVGAGI. Written as DNA, the CDR3 is TGTGCCAGCAGTTCGACCTTCAGGGGATTGGAGCAGTACTTC. This sequence encodes CASSSTFRGLEQYF.

This clone was seen only a few times. This chain connects TRBV6-5 to TRBJ2-6; 8 nucleotides agree with TRBD2. The CDR3 runs 15 residues. Germline V gene lookup returns CDR1 MNHEY and CDR2 SVGAGI. V shed 7 bases, J shed 1 base, and the junction held 3 bases outside the gene matches. The CDR3 protein is CASNPGGSGANVLTF. CDR3 in DNA: TGTGCCAGCAACCCGGGGGGGTCTGGGGCCAACGTCCTGACTTTC.

This clone appeared a single time. J is TRBJ2-1 and V is TRBV7-3; possibly TRBD1 for D (6 bases). Trimming took 0 bases from V and 6 from J, leaving 15 bases between them. There are 16 residues in the CDR3. The germline gives CDR1 SGHTA, CDR2 FQGTGA. CDR3 sequence reads: CASSLTVQGSGNEQFF. In DNA form, the CDR3 reads TGTGCCAGCAGCTTAACGGTACAGGGTTCCGGCAATGAGCAGTTCTTC. Full variable domain (remainder filled in from reference TRBV7-3 and TRBJ2-1): GAGVSQTPSNKVTEKGKYVELRCDPISGHTALYWYRQSLGQGPEFLIYFQGTGAADDSGLPNDRFFAVRPEGSVSTLKIQRTERGDSAVYLCASSLTVQGSGNEQFFGPGTRLTVL.

Here the CDR3 DNA reads TGTGCCAGCAGCTTAGATCGGAGCCAGCCTGTGACCTTC. Translating gives CASSLDRSQPVTF. The J gene is TRBJ1-2, the V gene TRBV11-2, with D hard to call. The germline V gene has CDR1 SGHAT and CDR2 FQNNGV. This CDR3 is 13 amino acids long. V lost 0 bases to trimming and J lost 14 bases, with 16 bases between them.

This clone was recorded once. The chain has TRBV15 and TRBJ2-5; no firm D call. The DNA end favors TRBJ2-7, so the J call may be wrong. The CDR3 is 13 residues long. CDR1 LNHNV and CDR2 YYDKDF come from the germline V gene (reference sequence). The CDR3 region has the DNA TGTGCCACCAGCAGAGATCAGGCCTACGAGCAGTACTTC. This translates into CATSRDQAYEQYF.

The chain links TRBV30 to TRBJ2-2; TRBD2 aligns across 9 bases. This CDR3 is 15 amino acids long. The germline V gene encodes CDR1 GTSNPN and CDR2 SVGIG (reference sequence). The J segment lost 3 bases and the V segment lost 8 bases, leaving 10 bases of the junction unmatched. DNA for the CDR3: TGTGCCGGGACTAGCCTTCAGTCATACACCGGGGAGCTGTTTTTT. Its protein is CAGTSLQSYTGELFF.

The V and J genes are TRBV30 and TRBJ2-3; 13 positions agree with TRBD2. The CDR3 length is 15 residues. V dropped 2 bases and J dropped 6; count of bases not matched to a gene: 5. CDR1 and CDR2 (germline): GTSNPN, SVGIG (reference sequence). The CDR3, as DNA: TGTGCCTGGAGTAAAGGGACTAGCGGGGCCGATACGCAGTATTTT. Its translation is CAWSKGTSGADTQYF.

The chain couples TRBV7-2 to TRBJ2-7; 10 positions match TRBD1. Germline loops: CDR1 SGHTA, CDR2 FQGNSA. Germline trimming cut 3 bases from V and 3 bases from J; bases unmatched to any gene: 5. There are 15 residues in the CDR3. The CDR3 region has the DNA TGTGCCAGCAGCTTCCAGGACAGGGGGATCTACGAGCAGTACTTC. Translation gives CASSFQDRGIYEQYF. The full variable domain, completed using reference TRBV7-2 and TRBJ2-7, is GAGVSQSPSNKVTEKGKDVELRCDPISGHTALYWYRQSLGQGLEFLIYFQGNSAPDKSGLPSDRFSAERTGGSVSTLTIQRTQQEDSAVYLCASSFQDRGIYEQYFGPGTRLTVT.

This rearrangement joins TRBV4-1 to TRBJ2-6; possible D gene TRBD1, 6 bases. The CDR3 loop spans 17 amino acids. The ends were cut back, 7 bases at V and 0 bases at J, with 16 bases in the middle. Germline V CDR1 and CDR2: MGHRA, YSYEKL. The DNA for the CDR3 is TGCGCCAGCAACCTGGACAGCTTAATCTCTGGGGCCAACGTCCTGACTTTC. The encoded protein is CASNLDSLISGANVLTF.

The sample holds one count of this clone. The genes are TRBV2 and TRBJ1-6, with D hard to call. The germline gives CDR1 SNHLY, CDR2 FYNNEI. Trimming shortened V by 6 bases and J by 5 bases, and 5 bases separated the two germline ends. There are 12 residues in the CDR3. This CDR3 reads CASSGNNSPLHF. The CDR3 DNA reads TGTGCCAGCAGCGGGAATAATTCACCCCTCCACTTT. The full variable domain, with the rest looked up from reference TRBV2 and TRBJ1-6, is EPEVTQTPSHQVTQMGQEVILRCVPISNHLYFYWYRQILGQKVEFLVSFYNNEISEKSEIFDDQFSVERPDGSNFTLKIRSTKLEDSAMYFCASSGNNSPLHFGNGTRLTVT.

This clone was detected once. The chain couples TRBV10-3 to TRBJ2-7, with D possibly being TRBD1 (5 bases). The CDR3 spans 11 residues. Deletions cut 8 bases from V and 5 bases from J, with 10 bases between. Germline values: CDR1 ENHRY, CDR2 SYGVKD. CDR3: CAIARVDEQYF. In DNA, the CDR3 is TGTGCCATCGCCAGGGTGGACGAGCAGTACTTC.

This clone was seen more than once but under ten times. V usage is TRBV2 and J usage is TRBJ2-5; 8 bases align to TRBD2. The CDR3 runs to 13 residues. CDR1 is SNHLY, CDR2 FYNNEI, per germline. J was trimmed by 5 bases and V by 5 bases; bases with no gene match: 4. The CDR3 DNA reads TGTGCCAGCAGTAGGGCTAGCGGGGAGACCCAGTACTTC. Amino acid sequence: CASSRASGETQYF.

J is TRBJ1-5 and V is TRBV28; no reliable D call. This CDR3 has 16 amino acids. CDR1 and CDR2 from the germline V gene are MDHEN and SYDVKM. V was clipped by 2 bases and J by 0 bases, with 11 bases between them. CDR3 sequence: CASSLRGPYSNQPQHF. The CDR3, as DNA: TGTGCCAGCAGTTTACGAGGCCCGTATAGCAATCAGCCCCAGCATTTT.

The V gene is TRBV18, the J gene TRBJ1-5; D is uncertain. Germline V gene sequence: CDR1 KGHSH, CDR2 LQKENI. V was clipped by 3 bases and J by 2 bases, with 5 bases between them. The CDR3 sequence is 13 residues long. CDR3 coding DNA: TGTGCCAGCTCACCCCAGGGCAATCAGCCCCAGCATTTT. Amino acid sequence: CASSPQGNQPQHF. The full variable domain, in which reference TRBV18 and TRBJ1-5 provide the parts outside the CDR3, is NAGVMQNPRHLVRRRGQEARLRCSPMKGHSHVYWYRQLPEEGLKFMVYLQKENIIDESGMPKERFSAEFPKEGPSILRIQQVVRGDSAAYFCASSPQGNQPQHFGDGTRLSIL.

This chain joins TRBV9 and TRBJ2-1; D possibly corresponds to TRBD2 (6 bases). The CDR3 sequence is 13 residues long. V was clipped by 1 base and J by 7 bases, with 9 bases between them. Germline V gene lookup returns CDR1 SGDLS and CDR2 YYNGEE. The DNA for the CDR3 is TGTGCCAGCAGCGTACCCCGGGGGAATGAGCAGTTCTTC. It is translated as CASSVPRGNEQFF.

The chain carries TRBV6-5 and TRBJ2-2, with 7 nucleotides matching TRBD1. The CDR3 sequence is 14 residues long. V was pared by 6 bases and J by 3 bases, with 4 bases of the junction left unmatched. Germline CDR1 and CDR2: MNHEY and SVGAGI. The CDR3 spells CASRPQGDTGELFF. The CDR3 region has the DNA TGTGCCAGCAGACCCCAGGGGGACACCGGGGAGCTGTTTTTT.

The chain couples TRBV6-1 to TRBJ2-7; no reliable D call. CDR3 length equals 12 residues. The V gene lost 5 bases and the J gene lost 2 bases, with 7 bases spanning the gap. Looked up from germline, CDR1 is MNHNS and CDR2 is SASEGT. CDR3 protein: CASSMSAYEQYF. CDR3 nucleotides: TGTGCCAGCAGTATGTCCGCCTACGAGCAGTACTTC.

The rearrangement uses TRBV29-1 and TRBJ1-2; the match to TRBD1 covers 7 bases. The length of the CDR3 is 17 residues. Germline assignment: CDR1 SQVTM and CDR2 ANQGSEA. The V segment lost 6 bases and the J segment 8 bases; nucleotides outside the gene matches: 24. The CDR3 protein is CSVRGWGRGTPGGGYTF. The CDR3, as DNA: TGCAGCGTGCGGGGATGGGGCAGGGGGACGCCCGGGGGAGGCTACACCTTC.

The gene calls are TRBV10-3 and TRBJ1-2, with D uncertain. Germline assignment: CDR1 ENHRY and CDR2 SYGVKD. There are 15 residues in the CDR3. Trimming shortened V by 6 bases and J by 0 bases, and 14 bases separated the two germline ends. The CDR3 loop reads CAIRSTLETNYGYTF. The CDR3 nucleotides read TGTGCCATCAGATCCACTCTGGAGACTAACTATGGCTACACCTTC.

V and J are TRBV29-1 and TRBJ2-5; 13 bases map to TRBD2. From germline, CDR1 is SQVTM and CDR2 ANQGSEA. J was trimmed by 2 bases and V by 6 bases; bases with no gene match: 3. The CDR3 loop spans 14 amino acids. CDR3: CSVWGLAGQETQYF. The DNA for the CDR3 is TGCAGCGTCTGGGGACTAGCGGGGCAAGAGACCCAGTACTTC.

This clone occurred a few times. V gene TRBV4-2 combines with J gene TRBJ1-3, with D unresolved. Germline V gene data show CDR1 as LGHNA and CDR2 as YNFKEQ. V shed 9 bases and J shed 2 bases, with 17 bases lying between them. The CDR3 is made up of 15 amino acids. CDR3 region: CASRTSEVAGNTIYF. The CDR3 coding sequence is TGTGCCAGTAGAACCTCGGAGGTCGCTGGAAACACCATATATTTT.

The chain recombines TRBV5-1 with TRBJ1-1; 8 bases fit TRBD1. The CDR3 sequence is 13 residues long. V was clipped by 0 bases and J by 11 bases; unmatched bases: 6. Germline assignment: CDR1 SGHRS and CDR2 YFSETQ. In nucleotides, the CDR3 is TGCGCCAGCAGCTTGGGGCAGGGGGCGACGGCTTTCTTT. Translation gives CASSLGQGATAFF.

This rearrangement joins TRBV18 to TRBJ1-1, with 7 positions matching TRBD1. V was clipped by 6 bases and J by 10 bases; unmatched bases: 11. Germline V gene sequence: CDR1 KGHSH, CDR2 LQKENI. The CDR3 extends over 13 amino acids. Here the CDR3 DNA reads TGTGCCAGCTCCTACGACAGGGCCGGTACAGCTTTCTTT. Protein product: CASSYDRAGTAFF.